The next 8 T cell receptor beta chains were all read from a single sample in a study of T cell responses to AZD1222 COVID-19 vaccine. Sequencing was performed with immunoSEQ multiplex PCR; in TCRdb, only in-frame clones are kept and a portion is missing. This sample has over 110,000 clones; 85% to 90% occur once, and the top ten carry under 2%. The sample in question was peripheral blood, obtained 28 days after the second AZD1222 dose. The receptors were sampled from an adult who received the AZD1222 COVID-19 vaccine.

The chain joins TRBV28 to TRBJ1-5; 7 positions match TRBD1. Per germline, CDR1 MDHEN and CDR2 SYDVKM. The junction had 15 bases not matched to a gene; V was cut back by 4 bases and J by 3 bases. The CDR3 sequence is 18 residues long. CDR3 nucleotides: TGTGCCAGCAGTTCCTCCGCGCTGACAGGGAGAGACAATCAGCCCCAGCATTTT. It specifies CASSSSALTGRDNQPQHF. The entire variable domain, with the rest obtained from reference TRBV28 and TRBJ1-5, is as follows: DVKVTQSSRYLVKRTGEKVFLECVQDMDHENMFWYRQDPGLGLRLIYFSYDVKMKEKGDIPEGYSVSREKKERFSLILESASTNQTSMYLCASSSSALTGRDNQPQHFGDGTRLSIL.

The genes are TRBV10-3 and TRBJ1-4; D remains unclear. The germline V gene has CDR1 ENHRY and CDR2 SYGVKD. V was shortened by 0 bases and J by 8 bases, with 13 bases between the two germline ends. The CDR3 has 15 residues. The CDR3 protein is CAISESFTYEEKLFF. The CDR3 region has the DNA TGTGCCATCAGTGAGTCGTTTACATATGAGGAAAAACTGTTTTTT.

The chain recombines TRBV4-1 with TRBJ2-7, with 7 bases identical to TRBD1. The CDR3 is 13 amino acids. Germline CDR1 is MGHRA and CDR2 is YSYEKL. The V and J ends lost 3 bases and 5 bases, in that order; junction bases with no gene match: 4. The CDR3 loop is CASSHRQGHEQYF. CDR3 in DNA: TGCGCCAGCAGCCACCGACAGGGCCACGAGCAGTACTTC.

This sequence joins TRBV5-1 and TRBJ2-2; D uncertain. The germline V gene has CDR1 SGHRS and CDR2 YFSETQ. The CDR3 loop spans 14 amino acids. V lost 0 bases and J 1 base, leaving 4 bases between the germline ends. DNA of the CDR3: TGCGCCAGCAGCTTGGCCGGGAACACCGGGGAGCTGTTTTTT. Amino acids: CASSLAGNTGELFF.

The V call is TRBV27, the J call TRBJ1-2; no reliable D call. The germline gives CDR1 MNHEY, CDR2 SMNVEV (reference sequence). V gave up 5 bases and J gave up 8 bases, with 18 bases separating them. CDR3 length equals 14 residues. CDR3 coding DNA: TGTGCCAGCAGTCCCATCGGGCAGGTCGGGGGCTACACCTTC. Its protein is CASSPIGQVGGYTF.

This clone came up a few times. The rearrangement links TRBV10-3 to TRBJ2-1, with 8 bases fitting TRBD2. J was trimmed by 1 base and V by 3 bases; bases with no gene match: 2. Germline lookup yields CDR1 ENHRY and CDR2 SYGVKD. The CDR3 has 15 residues. The CDR3 nucleotides are TGTGCCATCAGTGACGAGCGGGGGTCCTACAATGAGCAGTTCTTC. It is translated as CAISDERGSYNEQFF.

CDR3 residues: CASSLSPAGLAGVEQFF. For the CDR3, the DNA is TGTGCCAGCAGTTTATCTCCCGCGGGACTAGCGGGGGTTGAGCAGTTCTTC. The chain uses TRBV28 and TRBJ2-1; 14 bases match TRBD2. The CDR3 contains 17 residues. V lost 1 base, J lost 9 bases, and 8 bases stayed unmatched. CDR1 and CDR2 (germline): MDHEN, SYDVKM.

The chain has TRBV28 and TRBJ2-7; D call uncertain. In germline, CDR1 is MDHEN, CDR2 SYDVKM. The CDR3 has 11 amino acids. The germline V and J ends were trimmed by 10 bases and 7 bases, with 14 bases remaining between them. The CDR3 spells CATTQELEQYF. In DNA, the CDR3 is TGTGCCACCACCCAGGAACTTGAGCAGTACTTC.